These T cell receptor beta chains were read from a single sample in a study of regulatory T cells in long-lasting Graves disease. TCRdb ran MiXCR on the multiplex PCR reads and lists one entry per CDR3 protein. The sample shows around 250,000 distinct CDR3 sequences, 18% of them seen only once. The same sample was also used in a study of T cells in Graves' hyperthyroidism and ophthalmopathy.

This specimen consisted of peripheral blood mononuclear cells (PBMCs), obtained at new diagnosis, from a patient treated with antithyroid drugs. These receptors were collected from a woman aged 25 to 39 with Graves disease. CDR3s include the opening cysteine and the closing phenylalanine or tryptophan. Each record gives: J gene, D gene, clone size, V gene, CDR3 protein, CDR3 DNA. D genes are given only for firm matches. The size of a clone is reported for some rows only, either as once, few or many, or as a class for expanded clones.

>TRBJ1-1|-|many|TRBV3-1
CASSPRSSGLTEAFF
TGTGCCAGCAGCCCCCGATCGTCAGGACTCACTGAAGCTTTCTTT
>TRBJ1-2|-|many|TRBV4-1
CASSQDLTVYYGYTF
TGCGCCAGCAGCCAAGATTTGACAGTCTATTATGGCTACACCTTC
>TRBJ1-4|-|many|TRBV3-1
CASSLDATNEKLFF
TGTGCCAGCAGCTTAGACGCAACTAATGAAAAACTGTTTTTT
>TRBJ1-2|-|-|TRBV4-1
CASSQGARSRANYGYTF
TGCGCCAGCAGCCAAGGGGCCCGGAGTAGGGCCAACTATGGCTACACCTTC
>TRBJ1-1|-|few|TRBV5-4
CASSRVVENTEAFF
TGTGCCAGCAGCAGGGTAGTGGAGAACACTGAAGCTTTCTTT
>TRBJ1-2|-|-|TRBV3-1
CASSQGRPRPYGYTF
TGTGCCAGCAGCCAAGGACGGCCGCGCCCCTATGGCTACACCTTC
>TRBJ2-3|TRBD2|many|TRBV5-8
CASSLVAGGTQYF
TGTGCCAGCAGCTTGGTAGCGGGAGGTACGCAGTATTTT
>TRBJ2-5|-|-|TRBV5-1
CASSSTGAVETQYF
TGCGCCAGCAGCTCGACGGGGGCGGTAGAGACCCAGTACTTC
>TRBJ2-1|TRBD2|few|TRBV9
CASSAGGGRGWDEQFF
TGTGCCAGCAGCGCGGGGGGGGGAAGGGGATGGGATGAGCAGTTCTTC
>TRBJ1-5|-|many|TRBV15
CATSREVPGQSNQPQHF
TGTGCCACCAGCAGAGAAGTGCCTGGGCAGAGCAATCAGCCCCAGCATTTT
>TRBJ1-1|-|many|TRBV14
CASSQVPGTGTEAFF
TGTGCCAGCAGCCAAGTACCAGGGACGGGGACTGAAGCTTTCTTT
>TRBJ2-5|-|many|TRBV7-8
CASSFRQHQETQYF
TGTGCCAGCAGCTTTCGACAGCACCAAGAGACCCAGTACTTC
>TRBJ2-7|-|-|TRBV12-5
CASGPPRSYEQYF
TGTGCTAGTGGTCCCCCGCGCTCCTACGAGCAGTACTTC
>TRBJ2-2|TRBD2|many|TRBV7-2
CASSPRVSGGRPNTGELFF
TGTGCCAGCAGCCCGAGAGTTAGCGGGGGCCGACCCAACACCGGGGAGCTGTTTTTT
>TRBJ1-2|TRBD1|many|TRBV20-1
CSARPGTETNYGYTF
TGCAGTGCTAGGCCGGGGACAGAAACTAACTATGGCTACACCTTC
>TRBJ2-5|-|many|TRBV6-5
CASSYLEGLQETQYF
TGTGCCAGCAGCTACCTGGAGGGATTACAAGAGACCCAGTACTTC
>TRBJ1-1|-|-|TRBV18
CASSPTGSNTEAFF
TGTGCCAGCTCACCCACAGGGTCGAACACTGAAGCTTTCTTT
>TRBJ2-7|TRBD1|many|TRBV7-6
CASSTRQGREQYF
TGTGCCAGCAGCACCCGACAGGGGCGGGAGCAGTACTTC
>TRBJ1-4|-|few|TRBV15
CATSSHSGEKLFF
TGTGCCACCAGCTCCCACAGCGGTGAAAAACTGTTTTTT
>TRBJ2-1|-|many|TRBV5-6
CASSSEVGYEQFF
TGTGCCAGCAGCTCAGAGGTTGGGTATGAGCAGTTCTTC
>TRBJ1-6|-|many|TRBV6-5
CASSYGPPYPPTKERDRGNSPLHF
TGTGCCAGCAGTTACGGCCCACCATATCCGCCGACCAAAGAAAGGGATAGAGGCAATTCACCCCTCCACTTT
>TRBJ1-6|-|many|TRBV4-1
CASSQGPGKNSPLHF
TGCGCCAGCAGCCAAGGTCCAGGGAAGAATTCACCCCTCCACTTT
>TRBJ1-1|TRBD1|many|TRBV5-1
CASSRDRAEAFF
TGTGCCAGCAGCAGGGACAGGGCTGAAGCTTTCTTT
>TRBJ1-5|TRBD1|many|TRBV25-1
CASSDSGTGPGNQPQHF
TGTGCCAGCAGTGATTCCGGGACAGGCCCAGGCAATCAGCCCCAGCATTTT
>TRBJ2-1|-|many|TRBV6-5
CASSYGGLQGRNEQFF
TGTGCCAGCAGCTACGGAGGGTTACAGGGGAGGAATGAGCAGTTCTTC
>TRBJ1-1|-|-|TRBV11-2
CASGSKQGGGTEAFF
TGTGCCAGCGGATCAAAACAGGGTGGGGGCACTGAAGCTTTCTTT
>TRBJ1-4|-|many|TRBV18
CASSPPGEKLFF
TGTGCCAGCTCACCACCCGGGGAAAAACTGTTTTTT
>TRBJ2-5|-|many|TRBV11-2
CASSLDGTDQETQYF
TGTGCCAGCAGCTTGGACGGGACGGATCAAGAGACCCAGTACTTC
>TRBJ1-1|-|many|TRBV29-1
CSVGGDTGYAFF
TGCAGCGTTGGAGGCGACACGGGGTATGCTTTCTTT
>TRBJ2-2|-|-|TRBV24-1
CATSDLGDDGYTGELFF
TGTGCCACCAGTGATTTGGGAGATGACGGGTACACCGGGGAGCTGTTTTTT
>TRBJ2-2|-|-|TRBV5-1
CASANPGQMNTGGGFF
TGCGCCAGCGCGAACCCGGGACAGATGAACACCGGGGGGGGGTTTTTT
>TRBJ1-2|-|few|TRBV19
CASSIAPRADYGYTF
TGTGCCAGTAGTATAGCCCCCCGGGCAGACTATGGCTACACCTTC
>TRBJ2-2|-|many|TRBV2
CASRSDTYTGELFF
TGTGCCAGCAGGAGCGACACCTACACCGGGGAGCTGTTTTTT
>TRBJ2-1|TRBD2|-|TRBV6-2/TRBV6-3
CASSYDRRGWRDNEQFF
TGTGCCAGCAGTTACGATAGGCGGGGGTGGAGGGACAATGAGCAGTTCTTC
>TRBJ2-1|-|many|TRBV5-5
CASSRPGGPYNEQFF
TGTGCCAGCAGCCGACCGGGGGGCCCCTACAATGAGCAGTTCTTC
>TRBJ2-7|TRBD2|-|TRBV20-1
CSASGRSGAGRWEQYF
TGCAGTGCTAGCGGGAGGTCTGGGGCAGGGCGGTGGGAGCAGTACTTC
>TRBJ1-5|TRBD1|many|TRBV7-9
CASSGDRANQPQHF
TGTGCCAGCAGCGGGGACAGGGCGAATCAGCCCCAGCATTTT
>TRBJ1-4|-|many|TRBV5-1
CASSLGNEKLFF
TGCGCCAGCAGCTTGGGGAATGAAAAACTGTTTTTT
>TRBJ2-5|TRBD2|-|TRBV15
CATSSSGVGTQYF
TGTGCCACCAGCTCTAGCGGGGTAGGGACCCAGTACTTC
>TRBJ2-5|TRBD1|-|TRBV7-9
CASSFPSRPGQGAPGQETQYF
TGTGCCAGCAGCTTTCCCTCCCGACCGGGACAGGGGGCGCCGGGCCAAGAGACCCAGTACTTC
>TRBJ2-1|TRBD2|many|TRBV27
CASSESGEAYNEQFF
TGTGCCAGCAGCGAGAGCGGGGAGGCCTACAATGAGCAGTTCTTC
>TRBJ2-1|TRBD2|many|TRBV12-3/TRBV12-4
CASRPLAGGFNEQFF
TGTGCCAGCAGGCCTCTAGCGGGGGGTTTCAATGAGCAGTTCTTC
>TRBJ2-1|TRBD2|-|TRBV11-2
CASSLSWTSGGSYNEQFF
TGTGCCAGCAGCCTCTCGTGGACTAGCGGGGGATCCTACAATGAGCAGTTCTTC
>TRBJ2-7|TRBD1|few|TRBV7-9
CASSLVLTGGDEQYF
TGTGCCAGCAGCTTAGTTCTGACAGGGGGCGACGAGCAGTACTTC
>TRBJ2-2|-|many|TRBV5-6
CASSFGGVGELFF
TGTGCCAGCAGCTTTGGAGGGGTCGGGGAGCTGTTTTTT
>TRBJ1-6|-|many|TRBV18
CASSPPSTSFSPLHF
TGTGCCAGCTCACCACCATCAACGTCCTTTTCACCCCTCCACTTT
>TRBJ2-1|TRBD2|many|TRBV5-1
CASSFSGGAHNEQFF
TGCGCCAGCAGCTTTAGCGGGGGGGCCCACAATGAGCAGTTCTTC
>TRBJ2-5|TRBD1|many|TRBV7-6
CASSYLNRGLKETQYF
TGTGCCAGCAGCTATCTTAACAGGGGGCTGAAGGAGACCCAGTACTTC
>TRBJ2-7|-|few|TRBV7-8
CASSSGISGTRNEQYF
TGTGCCAGCAGCTCAGGGATTAGCGGTACGAGGAACGAGCAGTACTTC
>TRBJ1-5|TRBD1|many|TRBV6-2/TRBV6-3
CASSYEMGQGSNSNQPQHF
TGTGCCAGCAGTTATGAGATGGGACAGGGAAGTAATAGCAATCAGCCCCAGCATTTT
>TRBJ2-3|-|many|TRBV5-1
CASSQPLADTQYF
TGCGCCAGCAGCCAACCACTAGCAGATACGCAGTATTTT
>TRBJ2-2|-|-|TRBV4-1
CASSAPGMRNTGELFF
TGCGCCAGCAGCGCGCCCGGGATGCGGAACACCGGGGAGCTGTTTTTT